One TCR beta chain is described in this entry. The V gene's germline CDR1 is SGDLS and CDR2 YYNGEE. The CDR3 contains 15 residues. Trimming removed 2 bases from V and 4 bases from J; junction bases left unmatched: 3. Produced via immunoSEQ multiplex PCR; TCRdb's table is partial and in-frame only. Seen here are over 3,000 clones, less than 85% observed once, and the top ten hold less than 4.5%. This entry comes from a study of tumor T cells in aggressive B-cell lymphoma. The genes are TRBV9 and TRBJ1-6; 7 bases line up with TRBD1. The sample consisted of tumor tissue. The source of this sequence is an adult with diffuse large B cell lymphoma. CDR3 DNA sequence: TGTGCCAGCAGCGTGGGGGGACAGTATAATTCACCCCTCCACTTT. It encodes CASSVGGQYNSPLHF.